Described below is a single T cell receptor beta chain sequence and its context. Trimming pared 4 bases from V and 3 bases from J, leaving 9 bases between. Per germline, CDR1 MNHEY and CDR2 SVGAGI. The CDR3 covers 13 residues. This entry comes from a study of T cell changes during pregnancy in multiple sclerosis. Some clones are missing from TCRdb's copy, which holds only in-frame ones; the method was immunoSEQ multiplex PCR. The top ten clones hold 0.75% to 0.95% of a sample with 85,000 to 110,000 clones, roughly 92% of them seen once. The chain links TRBV6-5 to TRBJ2-5; a weak D match, TRBD1 (5 bases). This receptor was obtained from a female donor with multiple sclerosis, enrolled in a pregnancy study. This material consisted of peripheral blood, taken after pregnancy. The CDR3: CASSFLTEETQYF. For the CDR3, the DNA is TGTGCCAGCAGTTTTTTGACAGAAGAGACCCAGTACTTC.